This passage covers 9 T cell receptor beta chains from one sample sequenced in a study of low-dose radiotherapy and immunotherapy resistance in tumors. Described time point: before trial treatment. TRAV- and TRBV-specific primers, spanning alpha and beta chains, primed first-strand cDNA. For amplifying TCRs, the PCR ran for about 22 cycles with Phusion, which was used together with a constant-region primer and the adapter on the V primers. MiXCR, applied by TCRdb to the reads, yields one record per CDR3 protein. This sample has approximately 70,000 distinct CDR3 sequences, with around 29% found just once. The starting material was PBMCs, obtained before treatment. These receptors came from a female donor with ovarian cancer.

This clonotype was found once. The chain couples TRBV5-6 to TRBJ2-6; possible D gene TRBD2, 5 bases. CDR3 length: 17 residues. From germline, CDR1 is SGHDT and CDR2 YYEEEE. Trimming removed 6 bases from V and 0 bases from J, with 16 bases in between. The CDR3 DNA sequence: TGTGCCAGCACCTCCTCCGGTCGGGGCTCTGGGGCCAACGTCCTGACTTTC. Protein: CASTSSGRGSGANVLTF.

This clonotype was counted only a few times. The V and J genes are TRBV7-6 and TRBJ2-1; no definite D call. Trimming pared 1 base from V and 1 base from J, leaving 14 bases between. This CDR3 comprises 17 residues. CDR1 and CDR2 (germline): SGHVS, FNYEAQ. CDR3 in amino acids: CASSLGVGSSSYNEQFF. The CDR3 coding sequence is TGTGCCAGCAGCTTAGGGGTGGGCAGTTCTTCCTACAATGAGCAGTTCTTC.

This clonotype was picked up many times. J is TRBJ2-7 and V is TRBV30; 8 bases line up with TRBD1. The CDR3 totals 20 residues. Germline CDR1 is GTSNPN and CDR2 is SVGIG (reference sequence). V was pared by 2 bases and J by 2 bases, with 23 bases of the junction left unmatched. The CDR3 region has the DNA TGTGCCTGGAGTCCGTTAGGACAGGGCGGGCCGATGGGTCAGACCTACGAGCAGTACTTC. Residues: CAWSPLGQGGPMGQTYEQYF.

In its sample, this clonotype was seen many times. V and J are TRBV7-6 and TRBJ1-2; D ambiguous. Trimming took 2 bases from V and 0 from J, leaving 10 bases between them. Germline CDR1 is SGHVS and CDR2 is FNYEAQ. The CDR3 runs to 15 residues. CDR3 in DNA: TGTGCCAGCAGCTTACAGCCGAATACTAACTATGGCTACACCTTC. Protein: CASSLQPNTNYGYTF.

This clonotype was seen repeatedly, ten times or more. The chain joins TRBV9 to TRBJ2-7, with 7 positions matching TRBD2. This CDR3 spans 12 amino acids. Trimming at V came to 4 bases and at J to 7 bases, leaving 5 bases not matched to a gene. The germline V gene has CDR1 SGDLS and CDR2 YYNGEE. CDR3 sequence: CASSRPGREQYF. The CDR3, as DNA: TGTGCCAGCAGCCGGCCCGGGAGGGAGCAGTACTTC.

The rearrangement uses TRBV6-2 or TRBV6-3 and TRBJ2-4; D is perhaps TRBD2 (6 bases). The CDR3 length is 17 residues. Germline V CDR1 and CDR2: MNHEY, SVGEGT. Trimming pared 5 bases from V and 0 bases from J, leaving 17 bases between. Written as DNA, the CDR3 is TGTGCCAGCAGTGAACACGGGGGAGTGGGAGCCAAAAACATTCAGTACTTC. This encodes CASSEHGGVGAKNIQYF.

This clonotype came up many times. The V call is TRBV12-3 or TRBV12-4, the J call TRBJ1-5, with 8 bases aligning to TRBD1. J was trimmed by 4 bases and V by 6 bases; bases with no gene match: 11. CDR3 length: 16 residues. The CDR3 is CASSPDRTGYNQPQHF. The CDR3 coding sequence is TGTGCCAGCAGCCCGGATAGGACAGGGTATAATCAGCCCCAGCATTTT.

This clonotype showed up many times. V is TRBV15 and J is TRBJ2-1; 7 positions agree with TRBD2. The CDR3 is made up of 15 amino acids. The germline CDR1 and CDR2 sequences are LNHNV and YYDKDF (reference sequence). Unmatched junction bases numbered 7, after V lost 2 bases and J lost 6 bases. CDR3 sequence (DNA): TGTGCCACCAGCAGAAGCGGGACTAATATCAATGAGCAGTTCTTC. Translated, it gives CATSRSGTNINEQFF. Using reference TRBV15 and TRBJ2-1 for the parts outside the CDR3, the full variable domain is DAMVIQNPRYQVTQFGKPVTLSCSQTLNHNVMYWYQQKSSQAPKLLFHYYDKDFNNEADTPDNFQSRRPNTSFCFLDIRSPGLGDTAMYLCATSRSGTNINEQFFGPGTRLTVL.

This clonotype came up a few times. V is TRBV12-3 or TRBV12-4 and J is TRBJ2-2, with a weak D call TRBD2 (5 bases). Trimming pared 3 bases from V and 2 bases from J, leaving 13 bases between. The CDR3 is 16 amino acids. CDR3 region: CASSFYRGPNTGELFF. The DNA of the CDR3 is TGTGCCAGCAGTTTCTACAGAGGGCCCAACACCGGGGAGCTGTTTTTT.